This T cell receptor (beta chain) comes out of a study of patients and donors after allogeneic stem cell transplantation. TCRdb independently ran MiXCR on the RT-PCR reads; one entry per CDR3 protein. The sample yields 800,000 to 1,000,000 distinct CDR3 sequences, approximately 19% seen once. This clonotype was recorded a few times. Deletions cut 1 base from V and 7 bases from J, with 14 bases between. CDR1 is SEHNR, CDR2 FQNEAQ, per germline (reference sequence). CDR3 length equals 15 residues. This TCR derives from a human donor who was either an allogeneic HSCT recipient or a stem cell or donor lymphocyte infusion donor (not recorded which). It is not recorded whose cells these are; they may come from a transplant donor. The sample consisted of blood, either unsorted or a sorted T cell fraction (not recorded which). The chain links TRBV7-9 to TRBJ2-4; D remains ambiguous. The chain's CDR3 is CASSLVDPVFNIQYF. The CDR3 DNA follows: TGTGCCAGCAGCTTAGTCGACCCGGTATTTAACATTCAGTACTTC.